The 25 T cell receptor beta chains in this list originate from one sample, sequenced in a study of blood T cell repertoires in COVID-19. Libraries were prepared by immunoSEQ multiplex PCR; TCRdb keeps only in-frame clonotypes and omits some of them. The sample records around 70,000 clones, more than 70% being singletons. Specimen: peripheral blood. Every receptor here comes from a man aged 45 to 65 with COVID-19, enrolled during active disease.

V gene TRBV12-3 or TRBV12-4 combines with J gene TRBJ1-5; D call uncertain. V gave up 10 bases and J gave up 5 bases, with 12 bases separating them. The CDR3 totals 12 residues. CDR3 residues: CATQTDHQPQHF. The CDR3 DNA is TGTGCCACCCAAACAGATCATCAGCCCCAGCATTTT.

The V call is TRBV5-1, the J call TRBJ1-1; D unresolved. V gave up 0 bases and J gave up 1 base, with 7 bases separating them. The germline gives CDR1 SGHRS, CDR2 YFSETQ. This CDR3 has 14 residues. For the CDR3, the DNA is TGCGCCAGCAGCTTGGAAACGGGGAACACTGAAGCTTTCTTT. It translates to CASSLETGNTEAFF. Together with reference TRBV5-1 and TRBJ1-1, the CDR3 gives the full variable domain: KAGVTQTPRYLIKTRGQQVTLSCSPISGHRSVSWYQQTPGQGLQFLFEYFSETQRNKGNFPGRFSGRQFSNSRSEMNVSTLELGDSALYLCASSLETGNTEAFFGQGTRLTVV.

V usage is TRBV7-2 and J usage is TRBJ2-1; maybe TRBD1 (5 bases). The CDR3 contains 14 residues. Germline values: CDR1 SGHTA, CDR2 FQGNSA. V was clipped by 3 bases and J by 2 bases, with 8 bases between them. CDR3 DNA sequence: TGTGCCAGCAGCTTTCAGGGAACCTACAATGAGCAGTTCTTC. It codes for CASSFQGTYNEQFF. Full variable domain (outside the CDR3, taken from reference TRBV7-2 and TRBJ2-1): GAGVSQSPSNKVTEKGKDVELRCDPISGHTALYWYRQSLGQGLEFLIYFQGNSAPDKSGLPSDRFSAERTGGSVSTLTIQRTQQEDSAVYLCASSFQGTYNEQFFGPGTRLTVL.

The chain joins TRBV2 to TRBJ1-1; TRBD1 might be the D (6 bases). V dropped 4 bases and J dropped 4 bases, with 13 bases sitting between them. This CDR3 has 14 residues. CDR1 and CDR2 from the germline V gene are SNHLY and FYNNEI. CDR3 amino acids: CASSGREGGTEAFF. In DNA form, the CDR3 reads TGTGCCAGCAGTGGACGGGAAGGGGGCACTGAAGCTTTCTTT. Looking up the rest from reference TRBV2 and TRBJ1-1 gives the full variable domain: EPEVTQTPSHQVTQMGQEVILRCVPISNHLYFYWYRQILGQKVEFLVSFYNNEISEKSEIFDDQFSVERPDGSNFTLKIRSTKLEDSAMYFCASSGREGGTEAFFGQGTRLTVV.

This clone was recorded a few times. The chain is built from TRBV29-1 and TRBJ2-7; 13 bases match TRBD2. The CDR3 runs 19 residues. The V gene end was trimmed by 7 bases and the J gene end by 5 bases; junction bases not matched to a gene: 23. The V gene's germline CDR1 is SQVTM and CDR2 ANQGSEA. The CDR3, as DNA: TGCAGCGCCTTGGTTCCCGGGACTAGCGGGAAATCTCAGTCTCACGAGCAGTACTTC. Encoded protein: CSALVPGTSGKSQSHEQYF.

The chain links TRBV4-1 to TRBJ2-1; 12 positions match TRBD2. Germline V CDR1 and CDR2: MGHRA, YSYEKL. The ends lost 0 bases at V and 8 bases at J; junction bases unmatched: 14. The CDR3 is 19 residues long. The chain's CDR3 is CASSQESGQTSGRRDEQFF. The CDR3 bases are TGCGCCAGCAGCCAAGAAAGTGGGCAGACTAGCGGGAGAAGGGATGAGCAGTTCTTC.

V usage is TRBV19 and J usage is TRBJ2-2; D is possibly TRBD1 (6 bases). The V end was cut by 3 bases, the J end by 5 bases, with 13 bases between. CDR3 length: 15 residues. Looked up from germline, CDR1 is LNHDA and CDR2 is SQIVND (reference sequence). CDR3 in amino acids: CASSIGSTGTGELFF. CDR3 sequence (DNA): TGTGCCAGTAGTATCGGTAGCACAGGGACCGGGGAGCTGTTTTTT.

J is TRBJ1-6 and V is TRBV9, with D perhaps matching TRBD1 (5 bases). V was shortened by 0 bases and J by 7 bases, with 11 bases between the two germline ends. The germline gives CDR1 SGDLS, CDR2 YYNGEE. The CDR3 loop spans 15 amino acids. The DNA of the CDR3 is TGTGCCAGCAGCGTAGACCTGGGGCGCAATTCACCCCTCCACTTT. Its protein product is CASSVDLGRNSPLHF.

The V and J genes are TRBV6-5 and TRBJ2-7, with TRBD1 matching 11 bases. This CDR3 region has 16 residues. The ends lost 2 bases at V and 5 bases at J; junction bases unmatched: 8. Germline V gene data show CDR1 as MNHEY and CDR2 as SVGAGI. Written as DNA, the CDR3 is TGTGCCAGCAGTTACCTCCCCGGACAGGGGGCAAACGAGCAGTACTTC. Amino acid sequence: CASSYLPGQGANEQYF.

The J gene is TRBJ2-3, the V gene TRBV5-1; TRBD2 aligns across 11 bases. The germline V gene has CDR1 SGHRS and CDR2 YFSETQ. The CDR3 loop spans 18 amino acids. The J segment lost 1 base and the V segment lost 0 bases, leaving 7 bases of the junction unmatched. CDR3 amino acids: CASSLGIAGGPGTDTQYF. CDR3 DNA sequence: TGCGCCAGCAGCTTGGGGATAGCGGGAGGGCCTGGCACAGATACGCAGTATTTT.

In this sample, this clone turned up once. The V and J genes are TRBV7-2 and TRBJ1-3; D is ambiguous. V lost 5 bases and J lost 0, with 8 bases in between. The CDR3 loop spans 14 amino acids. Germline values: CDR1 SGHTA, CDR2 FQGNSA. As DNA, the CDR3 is TGTGCCAGCAGCCCGAAGAGCTCTGGAAACACCATATATTTT. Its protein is CASSPKSSGNTIYF.

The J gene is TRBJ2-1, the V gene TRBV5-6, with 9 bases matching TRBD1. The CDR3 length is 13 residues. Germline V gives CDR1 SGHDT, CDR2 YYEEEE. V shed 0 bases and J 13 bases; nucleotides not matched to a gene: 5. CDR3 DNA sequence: TGTGCCAGCAGCTTGGTCGCGGACAGGGGACAGTTCTTC. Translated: CASSLVADRGQFF.

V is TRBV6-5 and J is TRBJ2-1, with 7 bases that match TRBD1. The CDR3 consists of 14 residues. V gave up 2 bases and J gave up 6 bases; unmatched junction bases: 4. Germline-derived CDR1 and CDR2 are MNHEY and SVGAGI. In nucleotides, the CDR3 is TGTGCCAGCAGTTACCCGGACAGGTTCAATGAGCAGTTCTTC. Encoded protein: CASSYPDRFNEQFF.

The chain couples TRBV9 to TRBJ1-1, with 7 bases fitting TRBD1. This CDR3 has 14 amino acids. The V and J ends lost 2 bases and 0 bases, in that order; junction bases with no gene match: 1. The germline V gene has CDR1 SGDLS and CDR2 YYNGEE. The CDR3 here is CASSVGQLNTEAFF. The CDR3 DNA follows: TGTGCCAGCAGCGTGGGACAGCTGAACACTGAAGCTTTCTTT.

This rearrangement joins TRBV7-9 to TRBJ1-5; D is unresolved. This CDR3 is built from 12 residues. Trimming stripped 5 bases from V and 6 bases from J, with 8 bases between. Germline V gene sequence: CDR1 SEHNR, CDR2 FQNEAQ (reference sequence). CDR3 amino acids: CASSRESQPQHF. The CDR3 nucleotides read TGTGCCAGCAGCCGCGAAAGTCAGCCCCAGCATTTT.

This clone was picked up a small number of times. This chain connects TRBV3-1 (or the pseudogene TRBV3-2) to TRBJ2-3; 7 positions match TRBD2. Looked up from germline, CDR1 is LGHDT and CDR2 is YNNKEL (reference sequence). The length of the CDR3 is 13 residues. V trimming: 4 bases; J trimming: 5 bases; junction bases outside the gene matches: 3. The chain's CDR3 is CASSPRGEDTQYF. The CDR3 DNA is TGTGCCAGCAGCCCACGGGGGGAAGATACGCAGTATTTT.

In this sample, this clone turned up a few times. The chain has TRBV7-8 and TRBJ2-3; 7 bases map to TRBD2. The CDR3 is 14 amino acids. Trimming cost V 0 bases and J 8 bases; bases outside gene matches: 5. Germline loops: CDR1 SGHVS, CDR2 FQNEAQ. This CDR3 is CASSLAGLESTQYF. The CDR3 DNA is TGTGCCAGCAGCTTAGCAGGACTAGAGAGTACGCAGTATTTT.

This CDR3 is CASTYGGGRQTDTQYF. The CDR3 bases are TGTGCCAGCACCTATGGGGGGGGTCGGCAGACAGATACGCAGTATTTT. The J gene is TRBJ2-3, the V gene TRBV5-4; 7 nucleotides match TRBD2. The CDR3 runs to 16 residues. V lost 6 bases, J lost 3 bases, and 13 bases stayed unmatched. Per germline, CDR1 SGHNT and CDR2 YYREEE (reference sequence).

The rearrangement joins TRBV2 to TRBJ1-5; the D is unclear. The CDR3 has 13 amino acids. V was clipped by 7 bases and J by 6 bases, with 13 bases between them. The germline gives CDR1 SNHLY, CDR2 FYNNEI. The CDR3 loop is CASTVDFSQPQHF. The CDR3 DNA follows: TGTGCCAGCACGGTCGACTTCAGTCAGCCCCAGCATTTT.

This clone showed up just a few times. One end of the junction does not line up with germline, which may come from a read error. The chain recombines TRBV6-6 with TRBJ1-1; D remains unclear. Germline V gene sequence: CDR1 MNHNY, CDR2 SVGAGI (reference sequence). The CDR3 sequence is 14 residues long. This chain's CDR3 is CASSNSRGDTEAFF. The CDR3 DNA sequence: TGTGCCAGCAGTAACTCCCGGGGAGACACTGAAGCTTTCTTT.

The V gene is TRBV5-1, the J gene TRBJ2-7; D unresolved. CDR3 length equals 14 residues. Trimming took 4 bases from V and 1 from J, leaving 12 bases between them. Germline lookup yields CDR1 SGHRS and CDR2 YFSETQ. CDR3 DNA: TGCGCCAGCAGCCTGACACCACAATCCTACGAGCAGTACTTC. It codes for CASSLTPQSYEQYF.

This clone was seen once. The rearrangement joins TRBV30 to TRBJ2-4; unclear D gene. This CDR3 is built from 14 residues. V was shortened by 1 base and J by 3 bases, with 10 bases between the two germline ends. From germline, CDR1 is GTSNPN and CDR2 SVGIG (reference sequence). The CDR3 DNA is TGTGCCTGGAGTGGCACTACCGACAAAAACATTCAGTACTTC. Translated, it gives CAWSGTTDKNIQYF.

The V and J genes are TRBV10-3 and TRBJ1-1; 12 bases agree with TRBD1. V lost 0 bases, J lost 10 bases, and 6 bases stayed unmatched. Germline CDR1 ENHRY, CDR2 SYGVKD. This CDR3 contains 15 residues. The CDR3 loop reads CAISESGGQGAGAFF. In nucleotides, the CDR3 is TGTGCCATCAGTGAGTCGGGGGGACAGGGGGCAGGAGCTTTCTTT.

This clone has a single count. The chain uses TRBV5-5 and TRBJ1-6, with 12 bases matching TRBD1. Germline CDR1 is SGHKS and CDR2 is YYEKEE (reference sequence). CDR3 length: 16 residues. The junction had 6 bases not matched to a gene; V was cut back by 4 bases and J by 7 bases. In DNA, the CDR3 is TGTGCCAGCAGCGCCGGGACAGGGGGCTACAATTCACCCCTCCACTTT. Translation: CASSAGTGGYNSPLHF.

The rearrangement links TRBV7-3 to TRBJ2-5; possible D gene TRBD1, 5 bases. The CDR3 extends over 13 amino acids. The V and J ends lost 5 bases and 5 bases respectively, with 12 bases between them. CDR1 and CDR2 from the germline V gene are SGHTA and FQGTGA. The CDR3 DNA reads TGTGCCAGCAGCCCTCAGGGTGCTGAGACCCAGTACTTC. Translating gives CASSPQGAETQYF.